This T cell receptor (beta chain) was sequenced for a study of technical replicates of blood from four donors. The V end was cut by 0 bases, the J end by 8 bases, with 5 bases between. Germline V CDR1 and CDR2: LNHDA, SQIVND (reference sequence). This CDR3 spans 12 amino acids. Profiling relied on immunoSEQ multiplex PCR, and the TCRdb table lists in-frame clones only, not all of them. The sample yields some 70,000 clones, 92% seen once. Sequenced material: T cells isolated from PBMCs. The receptor was derived from a human donor in good health. The V and J genes are TRBV19 and TRBJ2-1; D unresolved. The CDR3 nucleotides read TGTGCCAGTAGTATAGATCAGGATGAGCAGTTCTTC. Translated: CASSIDQDEQFF.